This TCR beta chain stems from a study of cytomegalovirus exposure and HLA in healthy donors (dated by TCRdb to about 2017). Some background on the complete study: In an earlier analysis of under 600 of the donors, 276 Gb of sequence data and some 120 million unique TCR beta sequences from 180 million or so T cells were reported. The T cell repertoires of about 700 subjects were profiled by immunosequencing and related to cytomegalovirus serostatus. Among 350 to 400 genotyped donors of the cohort, an average of about 240,000 unique TCR beta nucleotide sequences were sequenced per donor, about a sixth of them non-productive. Typing coverage varied by locus: roughly 620-640 donors for A, B, C, DRB1 and DQB1; more than 500 for DQA1; approximately 570 for DPA1; under 490 for DPB1. Rather than using new phenotypic data, the later analysis identified candidate immune exposures from TCR beta sequences and from how often those sequences occurred across donors. A later analysis re-analyzed previously published TCR beta repertoires from about 730 donors and added high-resolution HLA genotyping to study TCR occurrence patterns. An early release covering 500 to 750 HLA-typed donors comprised approximately 290 gigabases of sequencing data and approximately 85 million unique TCR sequences. An earlier analysis of some 500 of the donors applied high-throughput TCR beta sequencing to assess whether each TCR beta V gene segment acted as functional or pseudogenic. Every repertoire in the discovery cohort had been generated on one and the same sequencing platform. A separate validation cohort of approximately 130 different subjects was used in addition to the roughly 670-subject first cohort. In a later genetic analysis, genome-wide SNP genotypes for about 60% of the 666 donors were used, and that subset was treated as a discovery cohort. Of the roughly 400 genotyped donors, less than 90% were placed in the genetic ancestry cluster associated with self-reported Caucasian donors. Donor age, sex, ethnicity and CMV serostatus were compiled alongside the repertoire data. The study was designed to test whether signatures of past pathogen exposure could be identified by cataloging public T cell receptors. The study combined high-throughput TCR immunosequencing, statistical association of individual TCRs with disease status, and machine learning to predict cytomegalovirus infection status. Five DR-DQ haplotypes were treated as single units for association and clustering because of strong linkage in the cohort. Both class I and class II loci were covered by HLA typing, at four-digit resolution. What the study reported, not specific to this receptor: In the study, approximately 160 TCR beta chains were listed as associated with cytomegalovirus. Several of the top co-occurrence clusters appeared to be linked to parvovirus B19, influenza, CMV and Epstein-Barr virus, according to a later analysis. Across donors, most TCR sequences were observed very rarely, whereas some public TCRs were present in many individuals. Some IMGT-functional V segments, including TRBV6-2 and TRBV6-3, could not be told apart with the 87-base-pair reads, so those segments were excluded. A later analysis associated 15,000 to 20,000 TCR beta sequences with specific HLA alleles at a false discovery rate of 0.05. Broadly in line with IMGT annotations, most TCR beta V segments showed up in productive rearrangements about 87% or about 30% of the time in an earlier analysis of around 600 of the donors. This cohort had only TCR beta chains sequenced, and the lack of alpha or paired-chain data limited which features could be detected. In vitro tests confirmed that a few of the cytomegalovirus-associated TCR beta chains recognize cytomegalovirus antigens. A further reported finding was that TCR beta sequences accurately predicted the HLA-A and HLA-B alleles for most subjects in the first cohort. It was suggested by the authors that the approach could potentially be generalized to other disease states and immunological phenotypes. In a later analysis, HLA-associated TCR beta chains showed more clonal expansion and lower generation probabilities than non-associated chains that were equally common. Roughly uniform sequencing depth across donors was assumed in presence/absence analyses, although this assumption may not hold. Because HLA typing was missing for some donors at each locus, association tests included only the typed subset. In a later genetic analysis, fewer N-insertions in productive TCRs were reported among donors in an Asian-associated ancestry cluster than the roughly 700-donor mean. For the cohort, immune exposure information was limited to CMV serostatus. In a later analysis, the rate of TCR association differed among HLA loci, with DRB1 alleles having the most associated TCRs and HLA-C alleles having the fewest. According to a later analysis, most CMV-associated TCR beta chains appeared to be HLA-restricted, and the HLA associations seemed to be driven largely by CMV exposure. Because counts were too low, roughly 18 rarely observed V segments, including chromosome 9 orphons, were left out of the earlier analysis of 500 to 750 of the donors. Linkage disequilibrium might explain the correlated functional status among segregating V segments, but an unknown experimental factor could not be ruled out. Assigning TCR associations to individual alleles was difficult when HLA alleles, especially DR and DQ, strongly co-occurred. V-gene and J-gene trimming of TCR beta chains was associated with a missense DCLRE1C variant in a later genetic analysis, and the association was replicated in an independent cohort. A group of highly shared sequence variants was considered likely to be a technical artifact of the sequencing pipeline. In both the original and validation cohorts, the classifier was reported to diagnose cytomegalovirus status with high specificity and sensitivity.

The library relied on the immunoSEQ multiplex PCR assay. The multiplex PCR relied on a mix of 60 forward primers for TCR Vbeta segments and 13 reverse primers for TCR Jbeta segments. A multiplex PCR assay on genomic DNA amplified the CDR3 region of rearranged TCR beta genes. Amplified TCR beta libraries were sequenced as 87-base-pair reads on the Illumina HiSeq System. On the study's bioinformatics: Across the roughly 640 repertoires, a later analysis counted 80 million or so unique TCR beta chains, approximately 12 million of which were shared by at least two donors. Raw reads were error-corrected and collapsed into unique sequences by a nearest-neighbor algorithm in which closely related sequences were merged to remove PCR and sequencing errors. V, D and J gene segments were assigned by aligning CDR3 sequences to IMGT reference sequences. For a sequence to be retained, a match of at least six nucleotides to both a V gene segment and a J gene segment was required. Rearrangements were classified as productive when the CDR3 lacked stop codons and remained in frame with V and J, and all other rearrangements were classified as non-productive. Following IMGT convention, CDR3 was defined as the stretch from the second conserved V-encoded cysteine up to the conserved J-encoded phenylalanine. Sequences without an unambiguous match to a single V gene segment were excluded from the earlier analysis of about 630 of the donors. In an earlier analysis of 587 of the donors, V segments were called functional above 56.7% productive rearrangements and were called segregating when the between-donor standard deviation exceeded 5%. A statistical classification framework was built to diagnose cytomegalovirus status from the catalog of TCR beta chain sequences. In a later analysis, V and J genes were assigned by comparing TCR nucleotide sequences against IMGT/GENE-DB human TR gene sequences. A later analysis assigned CDR3 sequences and most-parsimonious VDJ recombination scenarios with the TCRdist pipeline. In a later analysis, each TCR beta chain was defined by its CDR3 amino acid sequence together with its V-gene family, and reads without a unique V-gene family were excluded. In a later analysis, 450 to 600 highly shared, low-generation-probability nucleotide sequences were removed to address suspected cross-contamination and a sequencing artifact. In a later analysis, a clonal expansion index was calculated for each public chain from normalized within-repertoire ranks of inferred template counts. In a later analysis, generation probabilities were computed using a VDJ recombination model fitted to out-of-frame rearrangements, and the results were checked against IGoR. In a later analysis, hypergeometric tests were used to score TCR-TCR, TCR-HLA and TCR-CMV co-occurrence, with a repertoire-size bias correction applied to TCR pairs. To estimate false discovery rates, a later analysis permuted the HLA or CMV assignments 20 times. In a later analysis, co-occurring TCRs were grouped using DBSCAN, and TCRdist sequence similarity was added for clustering within HLA-allele-positive subsets. Co-occurrence clustering excluded repertoires with fewer than 30,000 or more than 120,000 public chains, plus five with anomalous nucleotide sharing. TCRdb retrieved this table from immuneACCESS and kept in-frame rearrangements only. Not all clones are present; in checked studies, unresolved V genes account for under half, and no reason is known for the remainder. That table is the source of V, J and clone size, and D and trimming were worked out from the DNA. Within this sample are some 150,000 clones, with more than 75% of them counted one time only. 2% to 2.5% of the sample is in the top ten clones.

The cohort comprised some 700 healthy bone marrow donors. All cohort members were sampled while nominally healthy, although unrecorded immune exposures were likely present. The donor was CMV seronegative and was included in the group of approximately 350 seronegative cohort members. Every donor gave a peripheral blood sample, and the peripheral blood mononuclear cells from that sample were used for TCR beta sequencing. The Qiagen DNeasy Blood Extraction Kit was used to extract genomic DNA from the blood cell samples. At the junction V is shortened by 10 bases and J by 0 bases, with 10 bases in between. From the cysteine through the phenylalanine, the CDR3 covers 12 amino acids. Only the CDR3 portion is preserved as DNA: 36 bases, with reading frame beginning at the first base. CDR1 and CDR2 are drawn from the germline V gene: MNHEY, SVGAGI. On this clone: Its specific antigen is unknown. No base qualities exist here, and no much larger clone lies one base off it.

Sequences were obtained from PBMCs. This clonotype was obtained from a woman aged 18-29 years in good health and CMV-seronegative. Here the chain combines TRBV6-5 and TRBJ2-7, and possibly TRBD2, on 6 matching bases. CDR3 reads: CATWTISYEQYF. The sequence in DNA is TGTGCCACCTGGACTATCTCCTACGAGCAGTACTTC.